These T cell receptor beta chains were read from a single sample in a study of blood T cell repertoires in COVID-19. The repertoire was sequenced with immunoSEQ multiplex PCR; TCRdb's copy has only in-frame clones and lacks some. The sample contains about 39,000 clones, more than 80% of which appear only once. Sample: peripheral blood. These TCRs come from a man in his 60s with acute or convalescent COVID-19. The CDR3 runs from the conserved cysteine through the conserved F or W. A D gene is named only where the DNA matches it firmly. Not every row has a clone size; where given, it reads once, few, many or a size class.

j_call d_call v_call clone_size cdr3_nt cdr3_aa
TRBJ2-1 TRBD2 TRBV7-9 - TGTGCCAGCAGCCGGAGACTAGCGGGCTACAATGAGCAGTTCTTC CASSRRLAGYNEQFF
TRBJ1-4 - TRBV7-9 - TGTGCCAGCAGCTCAGGACATACTGAAAAACTGTTTTTT CASSSGHTEKLFF
TRBJ2-7 TRBD1 TRBV6-6 - TGTGCCAGCAGTTATCGAATGGGACAGGGGGCTGGAGAGCAGTACTTC CASSYRMGQGAGEQYF
TRBJ1-2 TRBD1 TRBV5-6 - TGTGCCAGCAGTGCGCGAATCGGGACAGGAAACTATGGCTACACCTTC CASSARIGTGNYGYTF
TRBJ2-7 TRBD2 TRBV5-1 - TGCGCCAGCAGCTTGTCGTCCGGACTAGCGTTCTCCTACGAGCAGTACTTC CASSLSSGLAFSYEQYF
TRBJ2-3 - TRBV7-2 - TGTGCCAGCAGCCCGCTCGGGGCCGCGGGGCCAGATACGCAGTATTTT CASSPLGAAGPDTQYF
TRBJ2-2 TRBD2 TRBV5-1 - TGCGCCAGCACCGGACTAGCGGGGGCTAGCGGGGAGCTGTTTTTT CASTGLAGASGELFF
TRBJ1-6 - TRBV7-9 - TGTGCCAGCAGCTTAGACGGGTCCAATTCACCCCTCCACTTT CASSLDGSNSPLHF
TRBJ1-5 TRBD1 TRBV2 - TGTGCCAGCAGTGGACAGGGGGTAGTCAATCAGCCCCAGCATTTT CASSGQGVVNQPQHF
TRBJ2-5 - TRBV5-6 - TGTGCCAGCAGCTTGGCGCAGGTACACCACCCGTCGTGGGAGACCCAGTACTTC CASSLAQVHHPSWETQYF
TRBJ2-7 - TRBV7-2 - TGTGCCAGCAGCTTAGCGCAAACAGGGCTCTCCTACGAGCAGTACTTC CASSLAQTGLSYEQYF
TRBJ2-2 TRBD1 TRBV5-1 - TGCGCCAAACTCGGGACAGGGGGTTACGGGGAGCTGTTTTTT CAKLGTGGYGELFF
TRBJ2-5 TRBD1 TRBV24-1 - TGTGCCACCAGTGACCCGGGACAGGGAGAGACCCAGTACTTC CATSDPGQGETQYF
TRBJ1-5 TRBD1 TRBV5-5 - TGTGCCAGCAGCTTGGAGGGACAGGGATATCAGCCCCAGCATTTT CASSLEGQGYQPQHF
TRBJ2-1 TRBD2 TRBV19 - TGTGCCAGTAGTAATATAGCGGGAAGGGACAATGAGCAGTTCTTC CASSNIAGRDNEQFF
TRBJ1-6 - TRBV11-2 - TGTGCCAGCAGCCCCAGACTTAATTCACCCCTCCACTTT CASSPRLNSPLHF
TRBJ1-2 - TRBV6-5 once TGTGCCAGCAGTTACGACAGCCAAGGATATGGCTACACCTTC CASSYDSQGYGYTF